This T cell receptor (beta chain) is drawn from a study of radiation and T cells in renal cell carcinoma. Study-level findings and limits: Top tumor clonotypes rose in blood 2 weeks post-radiation, then contracted.

The time point: blood 4 weeks post-SBRT, at nephrectomy. Treatment here: 15 Gy SBRT to primary tumor, nephrectomy 4 weeks later. Radiation-treated patients gave blood at baseline, week 2 and week 4. The protocol was immunoSEQ multiplex PCR, while the TCRdb copy is restricted to in-frame clones and leaves out a portion. The sample has 150,000 to 200,000 clones; 88% are singletons. Comment on this clone: Its antigen is unidentified.

Sample: blood, taken from a patient whose treatment included radiotherapy and nephrectomy. The TCR sequence derives from a woman aged 50 to 65 with renal cell carcinoma.

The CDR3 sequence: CAISESGTANTEAFF. CDR3 bases: TGTGCCATCAGTGAGTCGGGGACAGCCAACACTGAAGCTTTCTTT. V and J are TRBV10-3 and TRBJ1-1; 7 bases align to TRBD1. Trimming took 0 bases from V and 2 from J; bases not matched to a gene: 3. The CDR3 runs to 15 residues. Germline V gene data show CDR1 as ENHRY and CDR2 as SYGVKD.